What follows is one T cell receptor beta chain and its context. Its antigen remains undetermined. No quality values exist for individual bases; no much larger clone is one base distant. This specimen's time point label, per the study, means: 4 weeks on oral tofacitinib. The label giving this sample's treatment or condition can be read as: oral pan-JAK inhibitor, 5-10 mg twice daily. Lesional scalp punch biopsies and peripheral blood were collected from alopecia areata patients. PBMCs were separated by density centrifugation and stained for CD3, CD4 and CD8, after which CD4+ and CD8+ T cells were sorted on a FACSAria. Receptor libraries were prepared by the immunoSEQ multiplex PCR assay. RNA was extracted from all samples and reverse transcribed into cDNA, which served as template for TCR sequencing. First-strand cDNA was synthesized with SuperScript III using a 2:1 mix of oligo-dT and random hexamers. A synthetic immune receptor repertoire was used to gauge amplification bias, and whatever bias remained was removed computationally. Under the source paper's analysis protocol: After raw reads were preprocessed to remove errors, the CDR3 was defined following IMGT conventions as running from the conserved cysteine to phenylalanine. Clonality was computed as 1 minus the Shannon entropy, with the entropy normalized by log2 of the number of productive unique TCRs. Scalp TCRbeta sequences were cross-referenced with sorted blood CD4 and CD8 repertoires so that the CD4 or CD8 identity of scalp clones could be inferred. TCRdb obtained this table from immuneACCESS and retained in-frame rearrangements with V and J assigned. These tables miss some clones; where compared with another copy, unresolved V genes account for less than half of the shortfall, and the remainder is unexplained. That table furnishes V, J and clone size, whereas the DNA furnished D and trimming. This sample has 110,000 to 150,000 clones in its table, and 82% of those were observed once. Clones ranked in the top ten supply roughly 25% of the sample.

The source of the sample is a study of CD8+ T cells in alopecia areata (dated by TCRdb to between 2017 and 2018). General notes on the study: The treated patients, all with moderate-to-severe alopecia areata, were enrolled in an open-label pilot trial of oral tofacitinib given at 5 to 10 mg twice daily. Scalp clonality was compared across normal scalp (n=4), patchy alopecia areata scalp (n=8), and alopecia totalis/universalis scalp (n=8). Tofacitinib was administered for 6 to 18 months, and 6 months of follow-up off drug were then conducted to assess delayed response and recurrence. High-throughput TCRbeta sequencing was used to examine T cell clonal expansion in alopecia areata in both the C3H/HeJ mouse model and human patients. Biopsies were taken from tofacitinib-treated patients at baseline and at 4 and 24 weeks of treatment, and a later scalp biopsy was taken in several of the tofacitinib-treated patients. In humans, TCRbeta sequencing was performed on scalp tissue and on sorted CD4+ and CD8+ peripheral blood T cells from healthy controls and from patients with patchy or totalis/universalis alopecia areata. TCRbeta CDR3 regions were amplified by immunoSEQ multiplex PCR with 35 Vbeta forward and 13 Jbeta reverse primers. RNA was extracted with the PAXgene miRNA kit for fixed scalp, the miRNeasy kit for PBMCs, and the RNeasy kit for mouse skin. The SALT score, which quantifies the percentage of affected scalp surface area, was used to measure disease severity in treated patients. Broader findings and caveats from the paper: Resident alphabeta T cells in normal human skin are also sequenced, complicating scalp TCR repertoire analysis, unlike mouse skin dominated by gammadelta T cells. Because the treated cohort was small and had just a single nonresponder, larger studies are needed to establish links between baseline CD8+ expansion and response. Shared TCR sequences between patients were less evident than in mice, which may be partly attributable to HLA diversity in the patient population. During tofacitinib treatment, many expanded lesional clones remained in scalp and blood, and this persistence may partly explain relapse after treatment is stopped. Compared with normal scalp, lesional scalp had higher clonality and more expanded CD8+ clones, particularly in alopecia totalis/universalis, a pattern that suggests antigenic drive. Scalp clonality and the number of expanded CD8+ clones among the top 100 scalp clones were significantly decreased by tofacitinib.

The source was CD8+ T cells sorted from blood, collected at week 4, from a patient treated with tofacitinib. This receptor was taken from a human donor with alopecia areata.

The DNA reads TGTGCCAGCAGCCCCCTGGGGGTTCCAGAGACCCAGTACTTC. Its protein is CASSPLGVPETQYF. The V and J genes are TRBV7-6 and TRBJ2-5, with the D call perhaps TRBD1 or TRBD2, as 5 bases match in each case. The junction carries 14 bases between V and J, which are trimmed by 5 bases and 4 bases respectively. The CDR3 starts with the cysteine, ends with the phenylalanine, and has 14 residues. Only the CDR3 part of the read is kept: 42 bases, read in frame from the first base. CDR1 SGHVS and CDR2 FNYEAQ are derived from the germline V gene.